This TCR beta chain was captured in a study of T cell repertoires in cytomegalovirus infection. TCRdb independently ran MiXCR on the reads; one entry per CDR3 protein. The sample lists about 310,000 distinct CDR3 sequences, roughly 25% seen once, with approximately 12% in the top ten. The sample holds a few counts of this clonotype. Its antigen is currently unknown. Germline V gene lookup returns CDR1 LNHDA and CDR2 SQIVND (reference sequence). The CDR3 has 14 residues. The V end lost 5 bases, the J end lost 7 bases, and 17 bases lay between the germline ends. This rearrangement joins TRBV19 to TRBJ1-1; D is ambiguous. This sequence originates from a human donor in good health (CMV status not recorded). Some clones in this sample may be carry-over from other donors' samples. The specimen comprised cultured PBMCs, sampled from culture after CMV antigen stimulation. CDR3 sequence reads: CASSFLVGSYEAFF. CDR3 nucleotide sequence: TGTGCCAGTAGTTTTCTCGTGGGGTCATATGAAGCTTTCTTT.